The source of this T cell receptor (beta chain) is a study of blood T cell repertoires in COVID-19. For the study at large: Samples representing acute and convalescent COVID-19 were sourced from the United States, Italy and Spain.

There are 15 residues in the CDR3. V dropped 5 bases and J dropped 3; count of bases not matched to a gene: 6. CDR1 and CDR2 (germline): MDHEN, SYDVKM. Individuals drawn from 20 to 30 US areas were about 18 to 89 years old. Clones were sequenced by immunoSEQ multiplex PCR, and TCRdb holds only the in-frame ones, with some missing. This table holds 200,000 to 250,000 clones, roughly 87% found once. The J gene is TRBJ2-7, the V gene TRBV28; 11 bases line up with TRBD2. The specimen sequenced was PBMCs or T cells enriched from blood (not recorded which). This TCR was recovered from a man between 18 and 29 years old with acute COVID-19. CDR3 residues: CASSPLAGDDYEQYF. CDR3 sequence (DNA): TGTGCCAGCAGTCCACTAGCGGGAGACGACTACGAGCAGTACTTC.